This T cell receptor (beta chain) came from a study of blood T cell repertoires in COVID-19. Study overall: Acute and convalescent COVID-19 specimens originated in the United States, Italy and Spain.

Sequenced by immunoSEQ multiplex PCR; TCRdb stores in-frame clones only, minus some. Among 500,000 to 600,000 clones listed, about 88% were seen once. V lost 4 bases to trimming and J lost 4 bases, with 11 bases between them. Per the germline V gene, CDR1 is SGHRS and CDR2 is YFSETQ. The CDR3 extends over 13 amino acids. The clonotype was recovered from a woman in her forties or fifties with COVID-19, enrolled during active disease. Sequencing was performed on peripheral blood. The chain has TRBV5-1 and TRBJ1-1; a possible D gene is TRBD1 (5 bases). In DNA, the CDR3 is TGCGCCAGCAGCCCAAGACAGTCCACTGAAGCTTTCTTT. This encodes CASSPRQSTEAFF.